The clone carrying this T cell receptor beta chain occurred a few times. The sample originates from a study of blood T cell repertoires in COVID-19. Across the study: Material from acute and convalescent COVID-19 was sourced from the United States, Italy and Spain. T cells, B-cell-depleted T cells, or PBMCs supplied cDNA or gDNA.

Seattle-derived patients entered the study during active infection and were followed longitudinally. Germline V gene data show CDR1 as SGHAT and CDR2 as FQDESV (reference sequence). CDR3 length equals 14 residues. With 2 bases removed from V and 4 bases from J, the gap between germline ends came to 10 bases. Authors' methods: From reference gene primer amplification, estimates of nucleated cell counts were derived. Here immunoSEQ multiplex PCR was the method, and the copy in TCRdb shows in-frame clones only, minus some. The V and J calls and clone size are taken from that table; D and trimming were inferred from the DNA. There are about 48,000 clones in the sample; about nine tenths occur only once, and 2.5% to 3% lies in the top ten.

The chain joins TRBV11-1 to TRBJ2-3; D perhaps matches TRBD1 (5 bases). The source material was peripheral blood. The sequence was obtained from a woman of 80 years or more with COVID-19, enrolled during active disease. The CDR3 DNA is TGTGCCAGCAGCTTACTCAGGGTTGCAGATACGCAGTATTTT. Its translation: CASSLLRVADTQYF.